The rows below give T cell receptor beta chains drawn from one sample of a study of blood T cell repertoires in COVID-19. Profiled with immunoSEQ multiplex PCR; TCRdb holds only in-frame clones, not every one. The sample includes 100,000 to 150,000 clones, more than 65% seen only once; the top ten take roughly 2.2%. Source material: peripheral blood. The receptors were gathered from a woman between 65 and 79 years old with acute or convalescent COVID-19. CDR3s include the opening cysteine and the closing phenylalanine or tryptophan. Each record gives: D gene, J gene, clone size, V gene, CDR3 protein, CDR3 DNA. A D gene is named only where the DNA matches it firmly. Clone size, where shown, is once, few, many, or a class for clones that have expanded.

D: TRBD2
J: TRBJ2-3
size: .
V: TRBV19
CDR3: CASSKLAGSTDTQYF
DNA: TGTGCCAGTAGTAAACTAGCGGGAAGCACAGATACGCAGTATTTT

D: .
J: TRBJ2-1
size: .
V: TRBV7-2
CDR3: CASSLEGSLYNEQFF
DNA: TGTGCCAGCAGCTTAGAAGGGAGTCTCTACAATGAGCAGTTCTTC

D: .
J: TRBJ2-7
size: .
V: TRBV28
CDR3: CASQTGSSYEQYF
DNA: TGTGCCAGCCAGACGGGGAGCTCCTACGAGCAGTACTTC

D: TRBD2
J: TRBJ2-3
size: once
V: TRBV2
CDR3: CASSEGAGGPDTQYF
DNA: TGTGCCAGCAGTGAAGGGGCGGGAGGCCCAGATACGCAGTATTTT

D: TRBD1
J: TRBJ1-5
size: .
V: TRBV2
CDR3: CASSVDREVYQPQHF
DNA: TGTGCCAGCAGTGTTGACAGGGAGGTGTATCAGCCCCAGCATTTT

D: .
J: TRBJ2-7
size: .
V: TRBV19
CDR3: CASSGGSSSDYEQYF
DNA: TGTGCCAGTAGTGGGGGCTCCTCATCGGACTACGAGCAGTACTTC

D: .
J: TRBJ1-2
size: .
V: TRBV28
CDR3: CASSLVRGGGYTF
DNA: TGTGCCAGCAGTTTAGTCCGGGGTGGTGGCTACACCTTC

D: .
J: TRBJ1-4
size: .
V: TRBV7-8
CDR3: CASSLGRAEKLFF
DNA: TGTGCCAGCAGCTTAGGGAGGGCTGAAAAACTGTTTTTT

D: TRBD1
J: TRBJ2-5
size: .
V: TRBV29-1
CDR3: CSVGQGDLGETQYF
DNA: TGCAGCGTTGGGCAGGGGGATTTGGGGGAGACCCAGTACTTC

D: TRBD2
J: TRBJ2-1
size: .
V: TRBV12-3/TRBV12-4
CDR3: CASSRREDPEQFF
DNA: TGTGCCAGCTCTCGGCGGGAGGATCCTGAGCAGTTCTTC

D: .
J: TRBJ1-2
size: .
V: TRBV6-5
CDR3: CASSYSAHSGNGYTF
DNA: TGTGCCAGCAGTTACTCGGCCCACTCGGGGAATGGCTACACCTTC

D: .
J: TRBJ2-7
size: once
V: TRBV5-5
CDR3: CASSFSASAYEQYF
DNA: TGTGCCAGCAGCTTCTCGGCTAGCGCTTACGAGCAGTACTTC

D: TRBD2
J: TRBJ2-3
size: .
V: TRBV6-4
CDR3: CASSDQRELPSTDTQYF
DNA: TGTGCCAGCAGTGACCAGCGGGAGTTACCTAGCACAGATACGCAGTATTTT